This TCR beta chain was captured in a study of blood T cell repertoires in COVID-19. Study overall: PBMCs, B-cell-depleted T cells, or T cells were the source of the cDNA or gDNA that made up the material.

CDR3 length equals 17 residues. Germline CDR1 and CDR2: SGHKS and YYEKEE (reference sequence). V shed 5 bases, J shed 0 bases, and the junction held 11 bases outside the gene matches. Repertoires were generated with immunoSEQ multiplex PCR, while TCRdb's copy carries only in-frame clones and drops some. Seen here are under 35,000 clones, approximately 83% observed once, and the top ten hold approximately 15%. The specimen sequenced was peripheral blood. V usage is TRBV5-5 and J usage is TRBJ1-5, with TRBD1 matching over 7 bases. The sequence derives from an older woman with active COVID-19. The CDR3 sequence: CASSPRGLGYSNQPQHF. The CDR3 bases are TGTGCCAGCAGTCCGAGGGGGCTGGGGTATAGCAATCAGCCCCAGCATTTT.